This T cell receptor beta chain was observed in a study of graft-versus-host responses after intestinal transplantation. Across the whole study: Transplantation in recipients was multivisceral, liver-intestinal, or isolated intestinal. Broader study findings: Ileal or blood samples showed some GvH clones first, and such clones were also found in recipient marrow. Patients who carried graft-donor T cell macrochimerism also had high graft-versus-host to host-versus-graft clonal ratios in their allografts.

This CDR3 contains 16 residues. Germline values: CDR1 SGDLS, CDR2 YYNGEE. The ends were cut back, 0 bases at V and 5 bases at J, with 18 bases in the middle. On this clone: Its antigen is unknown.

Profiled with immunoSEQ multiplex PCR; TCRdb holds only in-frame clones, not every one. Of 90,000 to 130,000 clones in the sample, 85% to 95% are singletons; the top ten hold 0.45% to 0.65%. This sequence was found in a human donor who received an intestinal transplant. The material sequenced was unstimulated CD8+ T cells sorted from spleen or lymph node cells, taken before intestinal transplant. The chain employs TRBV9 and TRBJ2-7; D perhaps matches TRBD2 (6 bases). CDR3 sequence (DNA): TGTGCCAGCAGCGTAGGATCCGGGGGAGAGGTGGACGAGCAGTACTTC. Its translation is CASSVGSGGEVDEQYF.